This T cell receptor beta chain is drawn from a study of T cells generated in artificial thymic organoids. Separate semi-nested PCRs amplified TCRalpha and TCRbeta libraries using constant-region reverse primers in TRAC or TRBC. TCRdb itself ran the 5' RACE reads through MiXCR, one entry per CDR3 protein. This sample contains about ten distinct CDR3 sequences. Trimming took 6 bases from V and 1 from J; bases not matched to a gene: 12. Per the germline V gene, CDR1 is MDHEN and CDR2 is SYDVKM. The CDR3 is made up of 17 amino acids. The chain is built from TRBV28 and TRBJ1-3; TRBD1 matches 7 bases. Sequencing was performed on naive CD8+ T cells from blood. Indicated subset: CD3+TCRalphabeta+CD8SP T cells; for blood, CD45RO-CCR7+ naive CD8+ T cells. This sequence originates from a human donor who gave cord blood stem cells for thymic organoid culture, a cardiac surgery patient who gave postnatal thymus, or a blood donor (not recorded which). This table probably holds off-target reads from a library built for another chain. The CDR3 nucleotides are TGTGCCAGCAGACTGCGGGACAGTATGGTGTCTGGAAACACCATATATTTT. Its translation: CASRLRDSMVSGNTIYF.